Below are 28 T cell receptor beta chains sequenced from a single sample in a study of metastatic and nonmetastatic thyroid tumors. Among the patients, none had received any treatment before thyroid surgery. Through MiXCR, TCRdb re-clonotyped the PCR reads. The sample records tens of thousands of clones, about 20% being singletons. Material: blood. The origin of the receptors is a female donor with papillary thyroid cancer or a benign thyroid nodule (not recorded which). Some clones in this sample may be carry-over from other donors' samples.

On this clone itself: The CDR3 does not close with the conserved phenylalanine or tryptophan, likely indicating a read error. The J gene is TRBJ2-7, the V gene TRBV2, with unresolved D. CDR1 and CDR2 from the germline V gene are SNHLY and FYNNEI. This CDR3 is built from 11 residues. V was shortened by 5 bases and J by 7 bases, with 9 bases between the two germline ends. CDR3 sequence reads: CASSLSKEQYL. The CDR3 DNA sequence: TGTGCCAGCAGTTTGTCGAAAGAGCAGTACTTA.

This clone was seen many times. The V call is TRBV18, the J call TRBJ2-3; 7 bases fit TRBD1. Germline V gene data show CDR1 as KGHSH and CDR2 as LQKENI. The CDR3 is made up of 13 amino acids. V was clipped by 3 bases and J by 4 bases; unmatched bases: 1. The CDR3 loop is CASSPQGADTQYF. The CDR3 region has the DNA TGTGCCAGCTCACCGCAGGGGGCAGATACGCAGTATTTT.

The chain carries TRBV11-3 and TRBJ2-1; TRBD2 matches at 10 bases. J was trimmed by 5 bases and V by 1 base; bases with no gene match: 2. The CDR3 consists of 15 residues. Germline CDR1 and CDR2: SGHNT and YENEEA. CDR3 DNA: TGTGCCAGCAGCTTAGGGACTAGCGGAGACAATGAGCAGTTCTTC. This encodes CASSLGTSGDNEQFF. Full variable domain (rest looked up from reference TRBV11-3 and TRBJ2-1): EAGVVQSPRYKIIEKKQPVAFWCNPISGHNTLYWYLQNLGQGPELLIRYENEEAVDDSQLPKDRFSAERLKGVDSTLKIQPAELGDSAVYLCASSLGTSGDNEQFFGPGTRLTVL.

The chain employs TRBV6-1 and TRBJ2-7; the D is unclear. The CDR3 is 14 amino acids. The germline gives CDR1 MNHNS, CDR2 SASEGT. With 5 bases removed from V and 0 bases from J, the gap between germline ends came to 11 bases. The CDR3 sequence: CASSPNWSSYEQYF. The CDR3 DNA is TGTGCCAGCAGTCCCAACTGGAGCTCCTACGAGCAGTACTTC.

This clone has just a few counts. DNA for the CDR3: TGTGCCAGCAGCCCCCGGGACAATGAGCAGTTCTTC. This encodes CASSPRDNEQFF. The chain carries TRBV6-1 and TRBJ2-1; D uncertain. V dropped 6 bases and J dropped 5 bases, with 8 bases sitting between them. CDR1 is MNHNS and CDR2 is SASEGT in the germline V gene. This CDR3 spans 12 amino acids.

This clone was found many times. The J gene is TRBJ2-5, the V gene TRBV3-1; D unclear. V was pared by 5 bases and J by 6 bases, with 10 bases between. There are 12 residues in the CDR3. CDR1 LGHDT and CDR2 YNNKEL come from the germline V gene (reference sequence). The CDR3 DNA reads as TGTGCCAGCAGCGAGAGCTACCAGACCCAGTACTTC. Its translation: CASSESYQTQYF.

This clone was seen repeatedly, ten times or more. The chain combines TRBV20-1 with TRBJ1-1; 10 bases are a match to TRBD1. Germline lookup yields CDR1 DFQATT and CDR2 SNEGSKA (reference sequence). This CDR3 is built from 13 residues. The V gene end was trimmed by 3 bases and the J gene end by 5 bases; junction bases not matched to a gene: 3. The CDR3 region has the DNA TGCAGTGCTAGGACAGGGGGCAGGACTGAAGCTTTCTTT. It is translated as CSARTGGRTEAFF.

This clone was observed at least ten times. The rearrangement joins TRBV9 to TRBJ1-1; D is ambiguous. The CDR3 extends over 13 amino acids. Germline loops: CDR1 SGDLS, CDR2 YYNGEE. V lost 7 bases and J 0 bases, leaving 10 bases between the germline ends. In DNA form, the CDR3 reads TGTGCCAGCGGTCGGGAAGTGAACACTGAAGCTTTCTTT. This codes for CASGREVNTEAFF.

This clone was recorded many times. This sequence joins TRBV24-1 and TRBJ1-5; D remains unclear. Trimming cost V 4 bases and J 1 base, with 7 bases left between them. This CDR3 contains 14 residues. CDR1 is KGHDR and CDR2 is SFDVKD in the germline V gene. In DNA form, the CDR3 reads TGTGCCACCAGTGACGCTTGGAGCAATCAGCCCCAGCATTTT. Translation: CATSDAWSNQPQHF.

This clone is medium-sized (0.01 to 0.1%) in the sample. One end of the junction fails to match germline, which may point to a read error. The chain recombines TRBV30 with TRBJ2-7; TRBD1 matches 7 bases. The germline V gene has CDR1 GTSNPN and CDR2 SVGIG (reference sequence). This CDR3 spans 11 amino acids. Here the CDR3 reads CAWSREGAMNF. CDR3 sequence (DNA): TGTGCCTGGAGCCGAGAGGGGGCTATGAACTTC.

This clone was counted at least ten times. The chain couples TRBV10-3 to TRBJ1-4; the match to TRBD1 covers 7 bases. In germline, CDR1 is ENHRY, CDR2 SYGVKD. V trimming: 0 bases; J trimming: 6 bases; junction bases outside the gene matches: 4. The CDR3 has 15 residues. CDR3 nucleotides: TGTGCCATCAGTGAGTCAACAGGGGATTATGAAAAACTGTTTTTT. Its translation: CAISESTGDYEKLFF.

This clone appeared many times. This rearrangement joins TRBV19 to TRBJ2-7, with TRBD2 matching over 11 bases. J gave up 3 bases and V 0 bases, and 7 bases lay outside the gene matches. CDR1 and CDR2 from the germline V gene are LNHDA and SQIVND (reference sequence). This CDR3 is built from 17 residues. Written as DNA, the CDR3 is TGTGCCAGTAGTATAGATCTATTAGGACTAGCGGGCTACGAGCAGTACTTC. This encodes CASSIDLLGLAGYEQYF. Based on the CDR3 plus reference TRBV19 and TRBJ2-7, the full variable domain is DGGITQSPKYLFRKEGQNVTLSCEQNLNHDAMYWYRQDPGQGLRLIYYSQIVNDFQKGDIAEGYSVSREKKESFPLTVTSAQKNPTAFYLCASSIDLLGLAGYEQYFGPGTRLTVT.

With respect to this clone: The identical CDR3 is also encoded by other nucleotide sequences in the sample. The chain employs TRBV24-1 and TRBJ2-2; a possible D gene is TRBD1 (6 bases). This CDR3 spans 17 amino acids. Germline values: CDR1 KGHDR, CDR2 SFDVKD. Deletions cut 3 bases from V and 0 bases from J, with 13 bases between. The CDR3, as DNA: TGTGCCACCAGTGATGAAGAGACAGGTGCGAACACCGGGGAGCTGTTTTTT. Its protein product is CATSDEETGANTGELFF.

As for this clone: It may be a read error: a sequence one base away is much more abundant. This chain connects TRBV29-1 to TRBJ2-1; D is undetermined. Trimming pared 0 bases from V and 12 bases from J, leaving 12 bases between. Germline V CDR1 and CDR2: SQVTM, ANQGSEA. The CDR3 has 12 residues. In nucleotides, the CDR3 is TGCAGCGTTGAAGATTTCGCATGGCCGCAGTTCTTC. Protein product: CSVEDFAWPQFF.

This clone appeared many times. The chain employs TRBV20-1 and TRBJ2-1, with TRBD2 identical over 10 bases. CDR1 DFQATT and CDR2 SNEGSKA come from the germline V gene (reference sequence). The ends lost 1 base at V and 6 bases at J; junction bases unmatched: 9. This CDR3 spans 16 amino acids. The CDR3 DNA reads as TGCAGTGCTAGAGTCCTCGGGACTAGCGACATCAATGAGCAGTTCTTC. Translating it yields CSARVLGTSDINEQFF.

This clone was seen only a few times. V gene TRBV28 combines with J gene TRBJ2-1; perhaps D is TRBD1 or TRBD2 (6 bases each). The germline CDR1 and CDR2 sequences are MDHEN and SYDVKM. The V and J ends lost 7 bases and 4 bases respectively, with 17 bases between them. The CDR3 covers 15 residues. CDR3 nucleotide sequence: TGTGCCAGCATCCCTCGGGGGCTTAGATACAATGAGCAGTTCTTC. As protein: CASIPRGLRYNEQFF.

This clone came up many times. V is TRBV11-2 and J is TRBJ1-1; D might be TRBD1 (6 bases). The CDR3 covers 18 residues. From germline, CDR1 is SGHAT and CDR2 FQNNGV. V lost 4 bases to trimming and J lost 6 bases, with 27 bases between them. CDR3 residues: CASSSLIRTAKRGAEAFF. Here the CDR3 DNA reads TGTGCCAGCAGCTCCCTGATTCGGACAGCTAAGAGAGGCGCTGAAGCTTTCTTT.

This clone was picked up many times. CDR3 region: CASSQEDRGNTEAFF. CDR3 DNA sequence: TGTGCCAGCAGCCAAGAAGACAGGGGGAACACTGAAGCTTTCTTT. The genes are TRBV4-2 and TRBJ1-1; 8 bases match TRBD1. This CDR3 contains 15 residues. The germline V gene has CDR1 LGHNA and CDR2 YNFKEQ. The V and J ends lost 0 bases and 1 base, in that order; junction bases with no gene match: 1.

The table lists this clone with many counts. The chain is built from TRBV11-2 and TRBJ2-2, with D hard to call. Germline CDR1 is SGHAT and CDR2 is FQNNGV. The CDR3 spans 13 residues. V was pared by 3 bases and J by 3 bases, with 5 bases between. Here the CDR3 DNA reads TGTGCCAGCAGCTTCGCATACACCGGGGAGCTGTTTTTT. Its translation: CASSFAYTGELFF. Full variable domain (outside the CDR3, taken from reference TRBV11-2 and TRBJ2-2): EAGVAQSPRYKIIEKRQSVAFWCNPISGHATLYWYQQILGQGPKLLIQFQNNGVVDDSQLPKDRFSAERLKGVDSTLKIQPAKLEDSAVYLCASSFAYTGELFFGEGSRLTVL.

The table lists this clone with many counts. The rearrangement joins TRBV5-1 to TRBJ2-2, with a possible D match to TRBD1 (6 bases). The CDR3 has 16 amino acids. The V and J ends lost 0 bases and 6 bases respectively, with 15 bases between them. CDR1 and CDR2 from the germline V gene are SGHRS and YFSETQ. This chain's CDR3 is CASSLAGDKRAGELFF. The CDR3 DNA reads TGCGCCAGCAGCTTGGCCGGGGACAAAAGGGCCGGGGAGCTGTTTTTT.

This clone was observed a few times. Just one base apart from a much larger clone, this may be a read error. The chain links TRBV28 to TRBJ2-5; D is undetermined. V was shortened by 2 bases and J by 5 bases, with 9 bases between the two germline ends. The CDR3 is made up of 13 amino acids. Germline lookup yields CDR1 MDHEN and CDR2 SYDVKM. As DNA, the CDR3 is TGTGCCAGCAGTTTACCGAACGAGGAGACCCAGTACTTC. Encoded protein: CASSLPNEETQYF. Based on the CDR3 plus reference TRBV28 and TRBJ2-5, the full variable domain is DVKVTQSSRYLVKRTGEKVFLECVQDMDHENMFWYRQDPGLGLRLIYFSYDVKMKEKGDIPEGYSVSREKKERFSLILESASTNQTSMYLCASSLPNEETQYFGPGTRLLVL.

This clone occurred many times. This sample includes further DNA sequences coding for the same CDR3. The V gene is TRBV5-4, the J gene TRBJ2-7; a possible D gene is TRBD2 (5 bases). The CDR3 covers 14 residues. Germline CDR1 reads SGHNT; CDR2 reads YYREEE (reference sequence). The ends were cut back, 0 bases at V and 4 bases at J, with 11 bases in the middle. CDR3 loop: CASSLDGGGYEQYF. CDR3 nucleotides: TGTGCCAGCAGCTTGGATGGTGGCGGGTACGAGCAGTACTTC.

The chain carries TRBV4-1 and TRBJ1-2; D call uncertain. This CDR3 contains 15 residues. Germline assignment: CDR1 MGHRA and CDR2 YSYEKL. Trimming took off 0 bases at V and 8 bases at J, with 16 bases between the two ends. CDR3 sequence reads: CASSQDGPQGRGYTF. DNA of the CDR3: TGCGCCAGCAGCCAAGATGGCCCCCAAGGTCGGGGCTACACCTTC.

To note about this clone: A clone one base away is much larger, so this may be a read error. The rearrangement links TRBV5-1 to TRBJ2-5, with D possibly called TRBD1 or TRBD2 (6 bases each). Germline loops: CDR1 SGHRS, CDR2 YFSETQ. The CDR3 is 15 residues long. The CDR3: CASSSRIGGQENQYF. The CDR3 DNA follows: TGCGCCAGCAGCTCGAGAATCGGGGGCCAAGAGAACCAGTACTTC.

Judged by abundance, this clone is medium-sized (0.01 to 0.1%). V is TRBV6-1 and J is TRBJ1-3; D ambiguous. The CDR3 contains 15 residues. V lost 6 bases, J lost 2 bases, and 14 bases lay in between. The V gene's germline CDR1 is MNHNS and CDR2 SASEGT. The CDR3 DNA follows: TGTGCCAGCAGACACGACAAGGGAGCTGGAAACACCATATATTTT. Protein product: CASRHDKGAGNTIYF.

The J gene is TRBJ2-3, the V gene TRBV19; a weak D match, TRBD1 (5 bases). The CDR3 runs 16 residues. The germline gives CDR1 LNHDA, CDR2 SQIVND (reference sequence). V lost 4 bases and J 2 bases, leaving 16 bases between the germline ends. The CDR3 DNA sequence: TGTGCCAGTAGTAGTAGCAGGGCAGCCTCCACAGATACGCAGTATTTT. Its translation is CASSSSRAASTDTQYF.

This clone was observed a handful of times. V is TRBV6-1 and J is TRBJ1-4, with TRBD1 identical over 9 bases. Germline V lookup: CDR1 MNHNS, CDR2 SASEGT. This CDR3 contains 14 residues. V shed 5 bases, J shed 7 bases, and the junction held 5 bases outside the gene matches. CDR3 DNA sequence: TGTGCCAGCAGTCTGGGACAGGGTTCTGAAAAACTGTTTTTT. Its translation: CASSLGQGSEKLFF.

Of note for this clone: Because the CDR3 is missing its conserved closing phenylalanine or tryptophan, this is likely a read error. The DNA is omitted, as the CDR3 cannot be located on it reliably, and the CDR3 follows TCRdb's listing. The chain combines TRBV6-1 with TRBJ2-7; no check of the table's D call, TRBD1, against the DNA was made. The CDR3 numbers 12 amino acids, ends counted. Germline values: CDR1 MNHNS, CDR2 SASEGT. The CDR3 protein is CASHSGAYEQCL.